These 13 T cell receptor beta chains came from one sample sequenced in a study of T cell repertoires in cytomegalovirus infection. MiXCR, run by TCRdb on the reads, gives a single entry per CDR3 protein. The sample lists a few hundred thousand distinct CDR3 sequences, more than 15% seen once, with 40% to 55% in the top ten. The specimen was CD8+ T cells from PBMCs. The source is a human donor in good health (CMV status not recorded). Some clones in this sample may be carry-over from other donors' samples.

In its sample, this clonotype was seen a few times. The rearrangement uses TRBV4-2 and TRBJ2-5, with 9 bases fitting TRBD1. This CDR3 contains 16 residues. The V gene end was trimmed by 3 bases and the J gene end by 4 bases; junction bases not matched to a gene: 9. The germline V gene encodes CDR1 LGHNA and CDR2 YNFKEQ. CDR3 coding DNA: TGTGCCAGCAGCCATCCAAACCAGGACAGGGGAGAGACCCAGTACTTC. Encoded protein: CASSHPNQDRGETQYF.

The sample holds many counts of this clonotype. The rearrangement joins TRBV6-2 or TRBV6-3 to TRBJ2-7; D is tentatively TRBD1 or TRBD2 (5 bases each). CDR3 size: 16 residues. The germline V and J ends were trimmed by 6 bases and 3 bases, with 21 bases remaining between them. From germline, CDR1 is MNHEY and CDR2 SVGEGT. The CDR3 loop is CASSKPLGTPYYEQYF. The DNA of the CDR3 is TGTGCCAGCAGCAAACCCCTGGGGACCCCCTACTACGAGCAGTACTTC.

The chain joins TRBV7-6 to TRBJ2-5; 7 bases agree with TRBD2. The length of the CDR3 is 17 residues. The V and J ends lost 5 bases and 1 base, in that order; junction bases with no gene match: 13. CDR1 SGHVS and CDR2 FNYEAQ come from the germline V gene. This CDR3 reads CASSGTQGAGIQETQYF. For the CDR3, the DNA is TGTGCCAGCAGCGGCACTCAGGGAGCGGGGATCCAAGAGACCCAGTACTTC.

Comments on this clonotype: A junction end diverges from the germline sequence, so it may reflect a read error. This chain joins TRBV7-7 and TRBJ2-5; D gene ambiguous. Germline-derived CDR1 and CDR2 are SSHAT and FNYEAQ (reference sequence). The CDR3 is made up of 14 amino acids. The CDR3 loop reads CASSLGSPSETQYF. For the CDR3, the DNA is TGTGCTAGCAGCTTAGGGTCTCCAAGCGAGACCCAGTACTTC.

This clonotype came up a few times. V usage is TRBV28 and J usage is TRBJ1-6; D unclear. CDR1 MDHEN and CDR2 SYDVKM come from the germline V gene. The CDR3 totals 15 residues. V shed 2 bases and J shed 8 bases, with 13 bases lying between them. CDR3 sequence: CASSLGVYRDSPLHF. The CDR3 bases are TGTGCCAGCAGTTTAGGAGTTTACCGAGATTCACCCCTCCACTTT. Using reference TRBV28 and TRBJ1-6 for the parts outside the CDR3, the full variable domain is DVKVTQSSRYLVKRTGEKVFLECVQDMDHENMFWYRQDPGLGLRLIYFSYDVKMKEKGDIPEGYSVSREKKERFSLILESASTNQTSMYLCASSLGVYRDSPLHFGNGTRLTVT.

There are many counts of this clonotype. The gene calls are TRBV19 and TRBJ1-1; D unresolved. V shed 3 bases and J shed 0 bases, with 11 bases lying between them. This CDR3 region has 15 residues. CDR1 and CDR2 (germline): LNHDA, SQIVND (reference sequence). The CDR3 loop is CASSISGSLNTEAFF. The CDR3 DNA follows: TGTGCCAGTAGTATTAGTGGCAGCTTGAACACTGAAGCTTTCTTT.

This clonotype was recorded only once. A read error may explain this, as a much larger clone is one base away. This chain links TRBV25-1 with TRBJ2-3; D perhaps matches TRBD2 (7 bases). CDR3 size: 17 residues. Germline V gene lookup returns CDR1 MGHDK and CDR2 SYGVNS. CDR3 region: CASGERGGLSPTDTQYF. The CDR3 nucleotides are TGTGCCAGCGGTGAAAGGGGGGGACTGTCGCCTACAGATACGCAGTATTTT. Full variable domain (rest looked up from reference TRBV25-1 and TRBJ2-3): EADIYQTPRYLVIGTGKKITLECSQTMGHDKMYWYQQDPGMELHLIHYSYGVNSTEKGDLSSESTVSRIRTEHFPLTLESARPSHTSQYLCASGERGGLSPTDTQYFGPGTRLTVL.

The sample holds a few counts of this clonotype. This chain uses TRBV19 with TRBJ1-1, with 7 bases fitting TRBD1. The J segment lost 0 bases and the V segment lost 3 bases, leaving 4 bases of the junction unmatched. This CDR3 contains 15 residues. Germline V CDR1 and CDR2: LNHDA, SQIVND (reference sequence). The CDR3, as DNA: TGTGCCAGTAGTATGACAGGGATCATGAACACTGAAGCTTTCTTT. Translation: CASSMTGIMNTEAFF.

The V gene is TRBV2, the J gene TRBJ2-5, with D hard to call. V was shortened by 5 bases and J by 2 bases, with 12 bases between the two germline ends. The germline CDR1 and CDR2 sequences are SNHLY and FYNNEI. There are 14 residues in the CDR3. In nucleotides, the CDR3 is TGTGCCAGCAGTACCATCGGGTCTCAAGAGACCCAGTACTTC. The encoded protein is CASSTIGSQETQYF.

This clonotype was counted at least ten times. V and J are TRBV6-1 and TRBJ1-1, with D possibly matching TRBD1 (6 bases). The CDR3 runs 14 residues. V lost 4 bases and J lost 6, with 15 bases in between. In germline, CDR1 is MNHNS, CDR2 SASEGT. Written as DNA, the CDR3 is TGTGCCAGCAGTGGTCCCACAGGGTACGCTGAAGCTTTCTTT. This encodes CASSGPTGYAEAFF.

The chain joins TRBV28 to TRBJ1-5, with D uncertain. The V gene's germline CDR1 is MDHEN and CDR2 SYDVKM. Trimming cost V 3 bases and J 3 bases, with 9 bases left between them. The CDR3 is 14 residues long. The CDR3 coding sequence is TGTGCCAGCAGTTTGTCCCGAGTCAATCAGCCCCAGCATTTT. Translated: CASSLSRVNQPQHF.

This clonotype appeared many times. The chain links TRBV28 to TRBJ1-1; no clear D. Trimming removed 2 bases from V and 3 bases from J, with 13 bases in between. Germline CDR1 is MDHEN and CDR2 is SYDVKM. This CDR3 contains 15 residues. The CDR3 DNA reads TGTGCCAGCAGTTTAAGTTACCTCGAGGACACTGAAGCTTTCTTT. It is translated as CASSLSYLEDTEAFF.

This clonotype was seen only a few times. V and J are TRBV6-2 or TRBV6-3 and TRBJ2-1; D is unresolved. Germline CDR1 MNHEY, CDR2 SVGEGT. Trimming removed 0 bases from V and 0 bases from J, with 6 bases in between. This CDR3 contains 15 residues. CDR3 loop: CASSYSESSYNEQFF. In DNA, the CDR3 is TGTGCCAGCAGTTACTCTGAAAGCTCCTACAATGAGCAGTTCTTC.